Presented here are 30 T cell receptor beta chains from one specimen sequenced in a study of Ad26.COV2.S vaccination and SARS-CoV-2 variants (dated by TCRdb to 2020 to 2023). This specimen's treatment or condition label, interpreted: roughly 18 received Ad26.COV2.S at low or high dose, single or two shots; 5 received placebo; per-sample allocation not given. For vaccine and placebo recipients, repertoires were sequenced using samples collected on day 63 after the first injection. Library prep was done by the immunoSEQ multiplex PCR assay. Here the immuneACCESS table is served through TCRdb, limited to in-frame sequences with V and J called. Missing clones are a known gap in these copies; in checked studies unresolved V genes cover under half, and the rest lacks a known reason. The sample contains about 350,000 clones, approximately 84% of them found a single time. Clones ranked in the top ten supply about 3.3% of the sample.

The sample in question was peripheral blood, obtained in a trial of Ad26.COV2.S vaccine versus placebo. The receptors come from a person between 18 and 65 years old who received the Ad26.COV2.S COVID-19 vaccine or a placebo.

The V and J genes are TRBV27 and TRBJ2-3; D ambiguous. This CDR3 has 15 amino acids. Trimming took off 2 bases at V and 2 bases at J, with 11 bases between the two ends. Germline loops: CDR1 MNHEY, CDR2 SMNVEV (reference sequence). The CDR3 DNA follows: TGTGCCAGCAGTTTAGCGGAGACTTCCACAGATACGCAGTATTTT. Encoded protein: CASSLAETSTDTQYF.

A few counts support this clone. V is TRBV19 and J is TRBJ2-4; weak D call: TRBD2 (6 bases). The CDR3 consists of 14 residues. V gave up 6 bases and J gave up 1 base, with 10 bases separating them. CDR1 is LNHDA and CDR2 is SQIVND in the germline V gene (reference sequence). The DNA of the CDR3 is TGTGCCAGTAGGGAGGGTAATGCCAAAAACATTCAGTACTTC. It encodes CASREGNAKNIQYF.

The rearrangement uses TRBV7-2 and TRBJ2-7; perhaps TRBD2 as D (6 bases). The V end was cut by 1 base, the J end by 4 bases, with 14 bases between. The length of the CDR3 is 15 residues. Per the germline V gene, CDR1 is SGHTA and CDR2 is FQGNSA. CDR3 in DNA: TGTGCCAGCAGCTTAGTGGAGGGCGGAACTTACGAGCAGTACTTC. It yields the protein CASSLVEGGTYEQYF.

V and J are TRBV5-8 and TRBJ1-3; 7 bases fit TRBD1. The CDR3 is 15 residues long. The trim removed 4 bases at V and 4 bases at J, leaving 8 bases unmatched. Germline assignment: CDR1 SGHTS and CDR2 YDEGEE. CDR3 sequence reads: CASSPSGGPGNTIYF. DNA for the CDR3: TGTGCCAGCAGCCCTTCAGGGGGTCCCGGAAACACCATATATTTT. Looking up the rest from reference TRBV5-8 and TRBJ1-3 gives the full variable domain: EAGVTQSPTHLIKTRGQQATLRCSPISGHTSVYWYQQALGLGLQFLLWYDEGEERNRGNFPPRFSGRQFPNYSSELNVNALELEDSALYLCASSPSGGPGNTIYFGEGSWLTVV.

This clone has just a few counts. The chain is built from TRBV9 and TRBJ2-2, with 7 bases fitting TRBD2. The CDR3 is 15 amino acids. Germline values: CDR1 SGDLS, CDR2 YYNGEE. With 4 bases clipped from V and 4 bases from J, the junction kept 7 bases outside the gene matches. The CDR3: CASSTHPGGTGELFF. As DNA, the CDR3 is TGTGCCAGCAGCACCCACCCGGGGGGCACCGGGGAGCTGTTTTTT.

The chain recombines TRBV6-2 or TRBV6-3 with TRBJ2-7; 7 nucleotides match TRBD2. The CDR3 runs to 14 residues. CDR1 MNHEY and CDR2 SVGEGT come from the germline V gene. The junction had 7 bases not matched to a gene; V was cut back by 5 bases and J by 3 bases. CDR3 region: CASSPTGGYYEQYF. The DNA of the CDR3 is TGTGCCAGCAGTCCGACGGGAGGATACTACGAGCAGTACTTC.

The rearrangement joins TRBV2 to TRBJ1-1; D remains ambiguous. CDR1 is SNHLY and CDR2 is FYNNEI in the germline V gene. V was pared by 6 bases and J by 0 bases, with 14 bases between. The CDR3 runs 15 residues. The CDR3 DNA follows: TGTGCCAGCAGCCCGGGTCCATGGATGAACACTGAAGCTTTCTTT. It yields the protein CASSPGPWMNTEAFF.

The J gene is TRBJ1-2, the V gene TRBV5-1, with 7 positions matching TRBD1. Germline V gene data show CDR1 as SGHRS and CDR2 as YFSETQ. The CDR3 contains 15 residues. Unmatched junction bases numbered 3, after V lost 0 bases and J lost 1 base. As DNA, the CDR3 is TGCGCCAGCAGCTTGGGAGGGGGCTTTAACTATGGCTACACCTTC. Amino acids: CASSLGGGFNYGYTF.

This clone was seen a few times. The CDR3 region has the DNA TGTGCCAGCAGTTTTGTCCGGGGCGGGCTGAACACTGAAGCTTTCTTT. This gives the protein CASSFVRGGLNTEAFF. This chain uses TRBV28 with TRBJ1-1; D is perhaps TRBD1 (5 bases). Deletions cut 3 bases from V and 0 bases from J, with 14 bases between. CDR1 and CDR2 (germline): MDHEN, SYDVKM. The CDR3 sequence is 16 residues long. The variable domain in full, completed from reference TRBV28 and TRBJ1-1, reads DVKVTQSSRYLVKRTGEKVFLECVQDMDHENMFWYRQDPGLGLRLIYFSYDVKMKEKGDIPEGYSVSREKKERFSLILESASTNQTSMYLCASSFVRGGLNTEAFFGQGTRLTVV.

This clone has only a few counts. The chain employs TRBV18 and TRBJ1-2; 8 bases align to TRBD1. The CDR3 is 14 residues long. Trimming at V came to 3 bases and at J to 3 bases, leaving 3 bases not matched to a gene. The germline V gene has CDR1 KGHSH and CDR2 LQKENI. The CDR3 protein is CASSPTGDDYGYTF. The CDR3 DNA is TGTGCCAGCTCACCGACAGGGGATGACTATGGCTACACCTTC.

As for this clone: Other DNA sequences within the sample encode an identical CDR3. The genes are TRBV19 and TRBJ1-5; D is unclear. V was cut by 1 base and J by 9 bases, with 4 bases left in between. This CDR3 has 11 amino acids. Germline loops: CDR1 LNHDA, CDR2 SQIVND (reference sequence). CDR3 sequence: CASSIGGPQHF. The DNA of the CDR3 is TGTGCCAGTAGTATAGGAGGGCCCCAGCATTTT. The full variable domain, with the rest looked up from reference TRBV19 and TRBJ1-5, is DGGITQSPKYLFRKEGQNVTLSCEQNLNHDAMYWYRQDPGQGLRLIYYSQIVNDFQKGDIAEGYSVSREKKESFPLTVTSAQKNPTAFYLCASSIGGPQHFGDGTRLSIL.

This chain uses TRBV4-1 with TRBJ2-5; no clear D. CDR3 length equals 14 residues. V was cut by 1 base and J by 2 bases, with 8 bases left in between. Germline CDR1 reads MGHRA; CDR2 reads YSYEKL. Here the CDR3 reads CASSQVGPQETQYF. CDR3 coding DNA: TGCGCCAGCAGCCAAGTTGGACCTCAAGAGACCCAGTACTTC.

The CDR3 here is CASTDSGGWEQFF. The CDR3 DNA is TGTGCCAGCACCGATAGCGGGGGTTGGGAGCAGTTCTTC. The chain uses TRBV9 and TRBJ2-1; TRBD2 agrees at 9 bases. CDR3 size: 13 residues. The V gene's germline CDR1 is SGDLS and CDR2 YYNGEE. J gave up 10 bases and V 6 bases, and 8 bases lay outside the gene matches.

The chain links TRBV5-4 to TRBJ2-5, with TRBD2 matching over 10 bases. Germline CDR1 is SGHNT and CDR2 is YYREEE (reference sequence). The CDR3 totals 15 residues. V trimming: 4 bases; J trimming: 1 base; junction bases outside the gene matches: 4. As DNA, the CDR3 is TGTGCCAGCAGCGGAAGCGGGGGGGCCCAAGAGACCCAGTACTTC. Protein product: CASSGSGGAQETQYF.

The CDR3 is CASSPPPGRRSSTDTQYF. CDR3 DNA sequence: TGTGCCAGCAGTCCGCCCCCCGGACGGAGATCTAGCACAGATACGCAGTATTTT. This chain links TRBV28 with TRBJ2-3; D uncertain. Germline CDR1 is MDHEN and CDR2 is SYDVKM. V lost 5 bases to trimming and J lost 0 bases, with 21 bases between them. The length of the CDR3 is 18 residues.

The rearrangement uses TRBV21-1 and TRBJ2-7; TRBD1 is taken as the D call from the table, unchecked against the DNA. TRBV21-1 is a recognized pseudogene. The CDR3 sequence is 17 residues long. In DNA form, the CDR3 reads TGTGCCAGCAGCGACACTTCAGGGGTCCGCAGCTCCTACGAGCAGTACTTC. It is translated as CASSDTSGVRSSYEQYF.

The chain combines TRBV13 with TRBJ2-5; no reliable D call. The CDR3 runs to 13 residues. V gave up 0 bases and J gave up 1 base, with 3 bases separating them. The germline V gene has CDR1 PRHDT and CDR2 FYEKMQ (reference sequence). CDR3 sequence: CASSLGVQETQYF. CDR3 nucleotides: TGTGCCAGCAGCTTAGGGGTCCAAGAGACCCAGTACTTC.

This clone was recorded a few times. The J gene is TRBJ2-2, the V gene TRBV11-2; weak D call: TRBD2 (5 bases). This CDR3 is built from 14 residues. V dropped 5 bases and J dropped 7 bases, with 14 bases sitting between them. Germline V gives CDR1 SGHAT, CDR2 FQNNGV. CDR3: CASSPPGKDGELFF. CDR3 nucleotide sequence: TGTGCCAGCAGCCCCCCGGGAAAGGACGGGGAGCTGTTTTTT.

V and J are TRBV27 and TRBJ2-5; maybe TRBD1 (6 bases). In germline, CDR1 is MNHEY, CDR2 SMNVEV (reference sequence). V lost 5 bases and J 4 bases, leaving 20 bases between the germline ends. The length of the CDR3 is 16 residues. The CDR3 sequence: CASSETPGHWGETQYF. The CDR3 DNA follows: TGTGCCAGCAGTGAAACACCGGGACATTGGGGAGAGACCCAGTACTTC.

Points on this clone: Other DNA sequences within the sample encode an identical CDR3. V and J are TRBV19 and TRBJ2-7, with 8 bases fitting TRBD1. CDR1 and CDR2 (germline): LNHDA, SQIVND (reference sequence). The CDR3 runs to 15 residues. V was clipped by 0 bases and J by 4 bases; unmatched bases: 5. CDR3 nucleotides: TGTGCCAGTAGTATAGAAGACAGGGGTCTGTACGAGCAGTACTTC. Protein sequence: CASSIEDRGLYEQYF.

This chain joins TRBV5-1 and TRBJ1-5; D is ambiguous. V lost 0 bases, J lost 3 bases, and 7 bases lay in between. The CDR3 length is 14 residues. In germline, CDR1 is SGHRS, CDR2 YFSETQ. The CDR3 sequence is CASSLGGPNQPQHF. Written as DNA, the CDR3 is TGCGCCAGCAGCTTGGGGGGTCCCAATCAGCCCCAGCATTTT.

This clone has a single count. The chain has TRBV11-2 and TRBJ2-7, with a weak D call TRBD2 (7 bases). With 1 base removed from V and 1 base from J, the gap between germline ends came to 17 bases. Per germline, CDR1 SGHAT and CDR2 FQNNGV. This CDR3 spans 17 amino acids. The DNA for the CDR3 is TGTGCCAGCAGCTTAGGCCTCGGCGGGGGCCCTTCCTACGAGCAGTACTTC. As protein: CASSLGLGGGPSYEQYF.

This chain uses TRBV2 with TRBJ2-7; unclear D gene. Germline V gene lookup returns CDR1 SNHLY and CDR2 FYNNEI. This CDR3 comprises 12 residues. The V end lost 5 bases, the J end lost 2 bases, and 7 bases lay between the germline ends. The CDR3 region is CASSFSAYEQYF. Written as DNA, the CDR3 is TGTGCCAGCAGTTTTAGTGCCTACGAGCAGTACTTC.

The rearrangement uses TRBV5-4 and TRBJ2-5; 9 bases are shared with TRBD1. CDR3 length: 13 residues. V shed 4 bases and J 5 bases; nucleotides not matched to a gene: 3. Germline CDR1 and CDR2: SGHNT and YYREEE (reference sequence). The CDR3 DNA reads as TGTGCCAGCAGCCCAGGACAGGGGGAGACCCAGTACTTC. It specifies CASSPGQGETQYF.

The chain has TRBV7-2 and TRBJ2-7; D ambiguous. This CDR3 spans 13 amino acids. V dropped 2 bases and J dropped 0 bases, with 5 bases sitting between them. The V gene's germline CDR1 is SGHTA and CDR2 FQGNSA. This CDR3 reads CASSLITSYEQYF. Here the CDR3 DNA reads TGTGCCAGCAGCTTAATAACCTCCTACGAGCAGTACTTC.

This clone was observed a few times. The rearrangement uses TRBV6-6 and TRBJ2-5; tentative D call: TRBD1 (6 bases). The CDR3 totals 13 residues. Germline lookup yields CDR1 MNHNY and CDR2 SVGAGI (reference sequence). The V end lost 6 bases, the J end lost 5 bases, and 13 bases lay between the germline ends. As DNA, the CDR3 is TGTGCCAGCAGCTACAGGGATGGGGAGACCCAGTACTTC. Protein sequence: CASSYRDGETQYF.

CDR3 sequence: CASSLVAATNEKLFF. The CDR3 DNA is TGTGCCAGCAGCTTAGTGGCTGCAACTAATGAAAAACTGTTTTTT. The V call is TRBV5-6, the J call TRBJ1-4; D uncertain. Trimming shortened V by 2 bases and J by 0 bases, and 8 bases separated the two germline ends. CDR3 length: 15 amino acids. The germline CDR1 and CDR2 sequences are SGHDT and YYEEEE.

The CDR3 nucleotides read TGTGCCAGTAGTATAATCAGGGGAGGAACTGAAGCTTTCTTT. This sequence encodes CASSIIRGGTEAFF. The gene calls are TRBV19 and TRBJ1-1; D perhaps matches TRBD1 (6 bases). Germline assignment: CDR1 LNHDA and CDR2 SQIVND (reference sequence). Trimming left V 2 bases short and J 5 bases short, with 12 bases between. The CDR3 has 14 residues.

This clone was picked up one time. The rearrangement links TRBV9 to TRBJ2-5; 9 bases align to TRBD1. Germline values: CDR1 SGDLS, CDR2 YYNGEE. V dropped 0 bases and J dropped 4; count of bases not matched to a gene: 7. The CDR3 has 16 amino acids. CDR3 amino acids: CASSVGRDRVAETQYF. The CDR3 coding sequence is TGTGCCAGCAGCGTAGGTAGGGACAGGGTAGCAGAGACCCAGTACTTC.

The chain joins TRBV4-2 to TRBJ1-2, with a weak D call TRBD1 (5 bases). Germline V gene lookup returns CDR1 LGHNA and CDR2 YNFKEQ. The CDR3 covers 12 residues. Trimming removed 1 base from V and 10 bases from J, with 10 bases in between. The DNA of the CDR3 is TGTGCCAGCAGCCAAGGACGGGACCTCTACACCTTC. As protein: CASSQGRDLYTF.